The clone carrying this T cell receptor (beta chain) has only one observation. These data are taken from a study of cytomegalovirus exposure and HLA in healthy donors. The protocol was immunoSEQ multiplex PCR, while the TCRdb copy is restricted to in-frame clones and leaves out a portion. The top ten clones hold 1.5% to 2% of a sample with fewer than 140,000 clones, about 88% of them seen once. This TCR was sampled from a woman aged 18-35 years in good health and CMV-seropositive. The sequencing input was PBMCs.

The DNA of the CDR3 is TGTGCCAGCAGCTTCATTAGCGGGGGAAGGTGGGGCACAGATACGCAGTATTTT. This encodes CASSFISGGRWGTDTQYF. The rearrangement uses TRBV28 and TRBJ2-3; 9 positions agree with TRBD2. The CDR3 loop spans 18 amino acids. Germline CDR1 MDHEN, CDR2 SYDVKM. V lost 6 bases and J lost 1; bases outside the gene matches: 14.